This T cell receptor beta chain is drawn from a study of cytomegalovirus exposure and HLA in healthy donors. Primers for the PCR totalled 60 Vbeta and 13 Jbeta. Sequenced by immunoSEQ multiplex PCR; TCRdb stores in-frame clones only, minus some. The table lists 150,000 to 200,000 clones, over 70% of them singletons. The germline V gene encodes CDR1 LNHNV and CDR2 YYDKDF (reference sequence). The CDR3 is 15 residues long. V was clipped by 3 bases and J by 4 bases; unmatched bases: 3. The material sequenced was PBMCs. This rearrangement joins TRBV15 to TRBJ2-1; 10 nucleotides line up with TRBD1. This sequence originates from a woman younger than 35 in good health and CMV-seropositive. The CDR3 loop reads CATSSDRGPYNEQFF. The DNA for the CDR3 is TGTGCCACCAGCAGCGACAGGGGGCCTTACAATGAGCAGTTCTTC.